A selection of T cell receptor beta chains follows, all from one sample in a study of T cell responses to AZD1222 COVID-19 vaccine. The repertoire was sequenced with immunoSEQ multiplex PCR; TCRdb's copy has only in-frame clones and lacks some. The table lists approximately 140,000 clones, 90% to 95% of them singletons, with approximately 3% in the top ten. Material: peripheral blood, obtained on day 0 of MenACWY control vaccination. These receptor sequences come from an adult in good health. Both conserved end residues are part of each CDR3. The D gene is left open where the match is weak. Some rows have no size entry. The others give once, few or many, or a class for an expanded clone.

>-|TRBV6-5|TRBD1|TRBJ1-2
CASRGQGNYGYTF
TGTGCCAGCAGGGGACAGGGCAACTATGGCTACACCTTC
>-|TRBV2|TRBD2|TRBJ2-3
CANARGTSGVSTDTQYF
TGTGCCAACGCCCGTGGGACTAGCGGGGTCAGCACAGATACGCAGTATTTT
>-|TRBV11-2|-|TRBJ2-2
CASSLLGLAGELFF
TGTGCCAGCAGCTTATTAGGGTTGGCCGGGGAGCTGTTTTTT
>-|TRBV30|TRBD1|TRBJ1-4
CAWRSIGTGEEKLFF
TGTGCCTGGAGGAGTATTGGGACAGGGGAAGAAAAACTGTTTTTT
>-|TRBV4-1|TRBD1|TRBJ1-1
CASSQEKGGQGAFF
TGCGCCAGCAGCCAAGAAAAGGGGGGACAGGGAGCTTTCTTT
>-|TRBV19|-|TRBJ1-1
CASRRGEFTEAFF
TGTGCCAGTAGGAGGGGAGAGTTCACTGAAGCTTTCTTT
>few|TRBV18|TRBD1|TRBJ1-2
CASSQQGAQGDGGYTF
TGTGCCAGCTCACAACAGGGGGCCCAGGGCGATGGGGGCTACACCTTC
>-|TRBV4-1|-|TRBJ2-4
CASSQDQGRALAKNIQYF
TGCGCCAGCAGCCAAGATCAGGGCAGGGCCCTGGCCAAAAACATTCAGTACTTC
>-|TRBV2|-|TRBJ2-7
CASFSQGGREQYF
TGTGCCAGCTTTTCCCAGGGCGGTCGCGAGCAGTACTTC
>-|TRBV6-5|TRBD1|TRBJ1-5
CASRSGQGVRQPQHF
TGTGCCAGCAGGTCGGGACAGGGGGTGAGACAGCCCCAGCATTTT
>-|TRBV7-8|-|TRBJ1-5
CASSLSTGRDQPQHF
TGTGCCAGCAGCTTATCGACAGGCAGGGACCAGCCCCAGCATTTT
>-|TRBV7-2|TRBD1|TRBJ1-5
CASSPGTVSNQPQHF
TGTGCCAGCAGCCCCGGGACAGTTAGCAATCAGCCCCAGCATTTT
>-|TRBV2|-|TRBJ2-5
CASTQKTQYF
TGTGCCAGCACCCAAAAGACCCAGTACTTC
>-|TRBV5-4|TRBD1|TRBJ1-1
CASSGTVDTEAFF
TGTGCCAGCAGCGGGACAGTCGACACTGAAGCTTTCTTT
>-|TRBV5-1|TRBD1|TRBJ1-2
CASSVDRGFNYGYTF
TGCGCCAGCAGCGTTGACAGGGGGTTTAACTATGGCTACACCTTC
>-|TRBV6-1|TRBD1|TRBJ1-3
CASIRNRGSGNTIYF
TGTGCCAGCATTAGAAACAGGGGCTCTGGAAACACCATATATTTT
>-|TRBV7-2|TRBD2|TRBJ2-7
CASSLGGSGRSTYEQYF
TGTGCCAGCAGCTTAGGTGGTAGCGGGAGGTCTACCTACGAGCAGTACTTC
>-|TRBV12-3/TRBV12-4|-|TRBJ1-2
CASSPGSYGYTF
TGTGCCAGCAGTCCTGGAAGCTATGGCTACACCTTC
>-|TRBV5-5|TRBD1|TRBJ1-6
CASSLARGRNSPLHF
TGTGCCAGCAGCTTGGCGAGGGGGCGAAATTCACCCCTCCACTTT
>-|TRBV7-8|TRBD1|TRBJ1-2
CASSLAFPRTGWDGYTF
TGTGCCAGCAGCTTAGCGTTTCCCAGGACAGGGTGGGATGGCTACACCTTC
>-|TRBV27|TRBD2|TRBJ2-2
CASSLDTSGGHTGELFF
TGTGCCAGCAGTTTAGATACTAGCGGGGGGCACACCGGGGAGCTGTTTTTT
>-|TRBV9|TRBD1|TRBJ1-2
CASSDRQGVNYGYTF
TGTGCCAGCAGCGATCGACAGGGGGTGAACTATGGCTACACCTTC
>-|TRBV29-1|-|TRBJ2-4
CSVEEGVKNIQYF
TGCAGCGTTGAAGAGGGGGTCAAAAACATTCAGTACTTC
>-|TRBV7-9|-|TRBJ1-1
CASSGPRGGFMNTEAFF
TGTGCCAGCAGCGGGCCCAGGGGCGGATTCATGAACACTGAAGCTTTCTTT
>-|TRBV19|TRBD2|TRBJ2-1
CASSIERTSGTSYNEQFF
TGTGCCAGTAGTATAGAAAGGACTAGCGGGACTTCCTACAATGAGCAGTTCTTC
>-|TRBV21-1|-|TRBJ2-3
CASSKGLAADTDTQYF
TGTGCCAGCAGCAAAGGACTAGCGGCCGACACAGATACGCAGTATTTT
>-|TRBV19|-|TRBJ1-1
CASTPTQGVNTEAFF
TGTGCCAGTACCCCAACGCAGGGCGTGAACACTGAAGCTTTCTTT
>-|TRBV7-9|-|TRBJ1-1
CASSLSGNTEAFF
TGTGCCAGCAGCTTAAGCGGGAACACTGAAGCTTTCTTT
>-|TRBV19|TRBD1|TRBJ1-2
CASSIGQGTSLYGYTF
TGTGCCAGTAGTATCGGACAGGGTACCTCGCTCTATGGCTACACCTTC
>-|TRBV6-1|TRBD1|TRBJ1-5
CASSGFPGQGNQPQHF
TGTGCCAGCAGTGGGTTTCCGGGACAGGGCAATCAGCCCCAGCATTTT
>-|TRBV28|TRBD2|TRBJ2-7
CASSLGGSLYEQYF
TGTGCCAGCAGTTTGGGCGGGAGCTTGTACGAGCAGTACTTC
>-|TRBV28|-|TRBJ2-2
CASSTGLNTGELFF
TGTGCCAGCAGTACCGGGCTAAACACCGGGGAGCTGTTTTTT
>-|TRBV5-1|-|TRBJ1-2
CASSFGGAGYGYTF
TGCGCCAGCAGCTTCGGGGGCGCGGGCTATGGCTACACCTTC
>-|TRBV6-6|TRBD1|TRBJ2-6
CASSYRRGFGANVLTF
TGTGCCAGCAGTTACCGCAGGGGGTTTGGGGCCAACGTCCTGACTTTC
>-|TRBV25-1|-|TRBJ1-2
CASSDPSWGGGYTF
TGTGCCAGCAGTGACCCTTCGTGGGGTGGAGGCTACACCTTC
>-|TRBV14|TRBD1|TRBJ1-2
CASSHPTGIGYTF
TGTGCCAGCAGCCACCCGACAGGGATTGGCTACACCTTC
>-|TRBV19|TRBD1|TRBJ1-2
CASSRGTEYGYTF
TGTGCCAGTAGTCGCGGGACAGAGTATGGCTACACCTTC
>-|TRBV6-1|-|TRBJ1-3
CASSEPGSSSGNTIYF
TGTGCCAGCAGTGAGCCGGGGTCGAGCTCTGGAAACACCATATATTTT
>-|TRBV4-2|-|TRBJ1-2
CASSWEGDGYTF
TGTGCCAGCAGCTGGGAGGGGGATGGCTACACCTTC
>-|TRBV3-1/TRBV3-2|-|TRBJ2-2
CASSQEVTANTGELFF
TGTGCCAGCAGCCAGGAGGTTACGGCGAACACCGGGGAGCTGTTTTTT
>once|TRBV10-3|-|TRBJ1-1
CAISESSRASTEAFF
TGTGCCATCAGTGAGAGTAGCAGGGCGAGCACTGAAGCTTTCTTT
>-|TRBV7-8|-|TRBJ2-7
CASSLEWVDLTYEQYF
TGTGCCAGCAGCTTAGAGTGGGTAGACTTGACCTACGAGCAGTACTTC
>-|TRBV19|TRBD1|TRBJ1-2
CASSRTGEGGYTF
TGTGCCAGTAGCAGAACAGGGGAGGGGGGCTACACCTTC
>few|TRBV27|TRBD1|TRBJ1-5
CASRKRGQGVLSNQPQHF
TGTGCCAGCAGAAAGAGGGGACAGGGAGTTCTTAGCAATCAGCCCCAGCATTTT
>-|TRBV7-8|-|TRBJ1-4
CASSLAGWTEAEKLFF
TGTGCCAGCAGCTTAGCGGGTTGGACCGAGGCTGAAAAACTGTTTTTT
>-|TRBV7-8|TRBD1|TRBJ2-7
CASSSAPGTGSYEQYF
TGTGCCAGCAGCTCAGCCCCCGGGACAGGGTCCTACGAGCAGTACTTC
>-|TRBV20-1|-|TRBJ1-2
CSARDNYGYTF
TGCAGTGCTAGAGATAACTATGGCTACACCTTC
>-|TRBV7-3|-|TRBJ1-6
CASSDGNSPLHF
TGTGCCAGCAGTGACGGGAATTCACCCCTCCACTTT
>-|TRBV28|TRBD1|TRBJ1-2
CASRPQQGAYGYTF
TGTGCCAGCAGGCCGCAACAGGGGGCTTATGGCTACACCTTC
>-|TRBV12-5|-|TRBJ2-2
CASGFERWGGELFF
TGTGCTAGTGGTTTTGAACGGTGGGGCGGGGAGCTGTTTTTT
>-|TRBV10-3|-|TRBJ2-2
CAIMDSNTGELFF
TGTGCCATCATGGACAGCAACACCGGGGAGCTGTTTTTT
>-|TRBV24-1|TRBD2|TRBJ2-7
CATSDAGLAETGEQYF
TGTGCCACCAGTGATGCGGGACTAGCGGAAACAGGAGAGCAGTACTTC
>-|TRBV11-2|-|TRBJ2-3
CASSAYRPPDTQYF
TGTGCCAGCAGCGCCTACAGGCCTCCAGATACGCAGTATTTT
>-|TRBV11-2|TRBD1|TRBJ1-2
CASSLGLGTGARIGYTF
TGTGCCAGCAGCTTAGGGCTGGGGACAGGGGCGCGTATTGGCTACACCTTC
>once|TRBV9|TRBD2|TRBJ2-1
CASSPGTSGGYNEQFF
TGTGCCAGCAGCCCCGGGACTAGCGGGGGTTACAATGAGCAGTTCTTC
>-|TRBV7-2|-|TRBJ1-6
CASRPGHSSPLHF
TGTGCCAGCAGACCGGGACATAGTTCACCCCTCCACTTT
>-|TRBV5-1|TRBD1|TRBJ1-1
CASSITGGAMNTEAFF
TGCGCCAGCAGCATAACAGGGGGCGCGATGAACACTGAAGCTTTCTTT
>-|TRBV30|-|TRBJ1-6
CAWSDPRGSLSPLHF
TGTGCCTGGAGTGACCCTCGGGGATCCCTTTCACCCCTCCACTTT